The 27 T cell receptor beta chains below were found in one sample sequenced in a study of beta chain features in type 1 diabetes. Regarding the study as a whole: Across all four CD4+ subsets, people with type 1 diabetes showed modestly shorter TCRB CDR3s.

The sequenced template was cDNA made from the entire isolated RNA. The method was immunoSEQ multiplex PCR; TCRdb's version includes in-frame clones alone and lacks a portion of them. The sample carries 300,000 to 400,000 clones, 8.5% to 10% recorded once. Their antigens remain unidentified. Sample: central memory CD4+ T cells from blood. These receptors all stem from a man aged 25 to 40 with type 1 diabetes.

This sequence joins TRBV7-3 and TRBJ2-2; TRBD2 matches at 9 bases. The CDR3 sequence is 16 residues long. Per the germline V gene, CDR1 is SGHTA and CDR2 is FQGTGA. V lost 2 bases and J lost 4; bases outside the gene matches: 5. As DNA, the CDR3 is TGTGCCAGCAGCTTACAAGCGGGAGGTTTCACCGGGGAGCTGTTTTTT. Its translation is CASSLQAGGFTGELFF. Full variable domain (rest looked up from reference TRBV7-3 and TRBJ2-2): GAGVSQTPSNKVTEKGKYVELRCDPISGHTALYWYRQSLGQGPEFLIYFQGTGAADDSGLPNDRFFAVRPEGSVSTLKIQRTERGDSAVYLCASSLQAGGFTGELFFGEGSRLTVL.

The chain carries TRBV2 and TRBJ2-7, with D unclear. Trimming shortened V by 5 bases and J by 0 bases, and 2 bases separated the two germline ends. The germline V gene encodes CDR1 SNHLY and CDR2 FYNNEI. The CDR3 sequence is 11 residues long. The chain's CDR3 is CASSYSYEQYF. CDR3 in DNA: TGTGCCAGCAGTTACTCCTACGAGCAGTACTTC.

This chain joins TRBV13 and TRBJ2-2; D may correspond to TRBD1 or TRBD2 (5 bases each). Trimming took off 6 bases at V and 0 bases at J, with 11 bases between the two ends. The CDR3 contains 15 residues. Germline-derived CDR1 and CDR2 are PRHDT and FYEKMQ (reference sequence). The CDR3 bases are TGTGCCAGCAGACCTCAGGGAGCGAACACCGGGGAGCTGTTTTTT. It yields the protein CASRPQGANTGELFF. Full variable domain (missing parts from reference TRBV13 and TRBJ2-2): AAGVIQSPRHLIKEKRETATLKCYPIPRHDTVYWYQQGPGQDPQFLISFYEKMQSDKGSIPDRFSAQQFSDYHSELNMSSLELGDSALYFCASRPQGANTGELFFGEGSRLTVL.

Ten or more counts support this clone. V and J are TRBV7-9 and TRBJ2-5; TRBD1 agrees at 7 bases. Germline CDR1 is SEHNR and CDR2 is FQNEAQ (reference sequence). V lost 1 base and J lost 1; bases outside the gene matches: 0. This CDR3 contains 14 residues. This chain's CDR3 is CASSLGTGQETQYF. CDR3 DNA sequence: TGTGCCAGCAGCTTAGGGACAGGCCAAGAGACCCAGTACTTC.

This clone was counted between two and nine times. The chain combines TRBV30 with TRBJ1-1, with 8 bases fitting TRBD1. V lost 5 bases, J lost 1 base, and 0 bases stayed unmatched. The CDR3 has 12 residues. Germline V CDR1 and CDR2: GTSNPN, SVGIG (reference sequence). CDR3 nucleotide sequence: TGTGCCTGGGACAGGGGGAACACTGAAGCTTTCTTT. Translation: CAWDRGNTEAFF.

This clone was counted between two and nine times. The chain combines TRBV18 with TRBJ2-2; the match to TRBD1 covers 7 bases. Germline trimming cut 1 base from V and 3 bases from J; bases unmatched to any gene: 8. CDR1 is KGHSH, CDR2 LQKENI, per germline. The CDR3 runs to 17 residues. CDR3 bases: TGTGCCAGCTCACCACGGACAGGTGGTTCGGACACCGGGGAGCTGTTTTTT. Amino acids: CASSPRTGGSDTGELFF.

The CDR3 region is CASSVGLAGDTQYF. The CDR3 DNA is TGTGCCAGCAGCGTAGGACTAGCGGGAGATACGCAGTATTTT. J is TRBJ2-3 and V is TRBV9, with 10 bases identical to TRBD2. The CDR3 covers 14 residues. The germline V gene encodes CDR1 SGDLS and CDR2 YYNGEE. The V and J ends lost 0 bases and 5 bases, in that order; junction bases with no gene match: 0.

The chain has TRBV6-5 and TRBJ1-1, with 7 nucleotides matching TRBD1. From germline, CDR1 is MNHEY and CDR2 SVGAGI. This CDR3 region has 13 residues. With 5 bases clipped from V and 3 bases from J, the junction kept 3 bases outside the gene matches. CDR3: CASSADRDTEAFF. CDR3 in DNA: TGTGCCAGCAGTGCCGACAGGGACACTGAAGCTTTCTTT.

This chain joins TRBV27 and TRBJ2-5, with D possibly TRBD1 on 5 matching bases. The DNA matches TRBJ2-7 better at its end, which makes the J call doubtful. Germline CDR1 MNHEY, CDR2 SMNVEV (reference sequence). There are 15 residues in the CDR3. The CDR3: CASSLWGSFSYEQYF. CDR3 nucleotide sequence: TGTGCCAGCAGTTTATGGGGCAGCTTCTCCTACGAGCAGTACTTC.

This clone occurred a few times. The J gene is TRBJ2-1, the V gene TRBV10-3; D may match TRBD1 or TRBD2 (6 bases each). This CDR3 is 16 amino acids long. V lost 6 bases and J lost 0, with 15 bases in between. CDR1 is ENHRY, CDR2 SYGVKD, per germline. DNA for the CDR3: TGTGCCATCAGCCAGGGGTTAGCGGTCTCCTACAATGAGCAGTTCTTC. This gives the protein CAISQGLAVSYNEQFF.

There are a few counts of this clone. CDR3 sequence: CASSLGVGDRAPVNTGELFF. Here the CDR3 DNA reads TGTGCCAGCAGCTTAGGGGTCGGGGACAGGGCCCCCGTGAACACCGGGGAGCTGTTTTTT. V is TRBV7-8 and J is TRBJ2-2, with 9 bases lining up with TRBD1. CDR3 length: 20 amino acids. The V segment lost 1 base and the J segment 1 base; nucleotides outside the gene matches: 13. Germline-derived CDR1 and CDR2 are SGHVS and FQNEAQ.

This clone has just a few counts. Here the CDR3 reads CASSFPARGKDTQYF. The CDR3 nucleotides are TGTGCCAGCAGTTTCCCCGCCAGGGGGAAAGATACGCAGTATTTT. This chain joins TRBV28 and TRBJ2-3; 7 nucleotides agree with TRBD1. The CDR3 is made up of 15 amino acids. Germline V gene data show CDR1 as MDHEN and CDR2 as SYDVKM. J gave up 5 bases and V 3 bases, and 8 bases lay outside the gene matches. Together with reference TRBV28 and TRBJ2-3, the CDR3 gives the full variable domain: DVKVTQSSRYLVKRTGEKVFLECVQDMDHENMFWYRQDPGLGLRLIYFSYDVKMKEKGDIPEGYSVSREKKERFSLILESASTNQTSMYLCASSFPARGKDTQYFGPGTRLTVL.

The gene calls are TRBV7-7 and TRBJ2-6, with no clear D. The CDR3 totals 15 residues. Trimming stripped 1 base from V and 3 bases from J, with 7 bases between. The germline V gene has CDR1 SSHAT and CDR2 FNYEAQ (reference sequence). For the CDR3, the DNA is TGTGCCAGCAGCTTAGTCGAAGGTGGGGCCAACGTCCTGACTTTC. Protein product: CASSLVEGGANVLTF. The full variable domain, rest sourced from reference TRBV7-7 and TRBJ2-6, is GAGVSQSPRYKVTKRGQDVTLRCDPISSHATLYWYQQALGQGPEFLTYFNYEAQPDKSGLPSDRFSAERPEGSISTLTIQRTEQRDSAMYRCASSLVEGGANVLTFGAGSRLTVL.

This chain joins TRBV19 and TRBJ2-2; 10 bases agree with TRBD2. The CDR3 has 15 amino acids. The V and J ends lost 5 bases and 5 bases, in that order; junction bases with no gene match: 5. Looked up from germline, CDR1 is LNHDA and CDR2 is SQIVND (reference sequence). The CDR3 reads CASSRKAGGTGELFF. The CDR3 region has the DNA TGTGCCAGTAGTCGCAAAGCGGGAGGGACCGGGGAGCTGTTTTTT.

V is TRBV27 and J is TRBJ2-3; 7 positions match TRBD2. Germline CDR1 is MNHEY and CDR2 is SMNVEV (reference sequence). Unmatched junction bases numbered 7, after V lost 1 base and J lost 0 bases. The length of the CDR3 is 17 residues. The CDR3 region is CASSLFYSGPSTDTQYF. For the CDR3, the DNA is TGTGCCAGCAGTTTATTCTATAGCGGGCCTAGCACAGATACGCAGTATTTT.

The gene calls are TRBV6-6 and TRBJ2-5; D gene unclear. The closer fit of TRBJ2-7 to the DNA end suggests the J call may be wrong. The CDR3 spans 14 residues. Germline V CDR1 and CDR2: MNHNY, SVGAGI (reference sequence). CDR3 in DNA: TGTGCCAGCATCTCGGGTGCGTACACCTACGAGCAGTACTTC. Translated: CASISGAYTYEQYF.

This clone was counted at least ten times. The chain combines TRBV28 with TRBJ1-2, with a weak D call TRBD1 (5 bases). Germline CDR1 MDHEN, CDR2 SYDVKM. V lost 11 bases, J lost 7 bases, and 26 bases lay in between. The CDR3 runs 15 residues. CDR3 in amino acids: CAGSTPLGGVAGYTF. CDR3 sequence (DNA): TGTGCCGGTTCGACTCCACTCGGGGGAGTCGCTGGCTACACCTTC.

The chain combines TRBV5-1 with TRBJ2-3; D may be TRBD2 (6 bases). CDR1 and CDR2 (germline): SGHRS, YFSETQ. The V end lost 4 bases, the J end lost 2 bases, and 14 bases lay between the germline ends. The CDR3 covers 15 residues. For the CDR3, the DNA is TGCGCCAGCAGCCCCCCGGAGGGGCTCACAGATACGCAGTATTTT. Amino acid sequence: CASSPPEGLTDTQYF.

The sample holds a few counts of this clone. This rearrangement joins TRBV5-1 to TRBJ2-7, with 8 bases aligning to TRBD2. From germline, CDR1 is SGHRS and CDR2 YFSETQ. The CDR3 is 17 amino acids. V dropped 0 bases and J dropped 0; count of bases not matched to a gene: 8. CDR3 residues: CASSLAVGGTSSYEQYF. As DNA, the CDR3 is TGCGCCAGCAGCTTGGCCGTAGGAGGGACTAGCTCCTACGAGCAGTACTTC.

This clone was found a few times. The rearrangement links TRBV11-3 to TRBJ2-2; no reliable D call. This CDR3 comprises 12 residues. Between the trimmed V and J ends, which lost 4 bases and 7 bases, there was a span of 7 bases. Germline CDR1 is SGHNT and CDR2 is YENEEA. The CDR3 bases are TGTGCCAGCAGCTCTCGACACGGGGAGCTGTTTTTT. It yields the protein CASSSRHGELFF.

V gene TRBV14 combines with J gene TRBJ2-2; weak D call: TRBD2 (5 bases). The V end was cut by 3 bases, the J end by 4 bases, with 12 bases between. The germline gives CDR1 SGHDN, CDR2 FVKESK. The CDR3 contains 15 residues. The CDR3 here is CASSQRLPSTGELFF. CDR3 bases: TGTGCCAGCAGCCAGCGACTACCCAGCACCGGGGAGCTGTTTTTT. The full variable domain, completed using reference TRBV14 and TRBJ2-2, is EAGVTQFPSHSVIEKGQTVTLRCDPISGHDNLYWYRRVMGKEIKFLLHFVKESKQDESGMPNNRFLAERTGGTYSTLKVQPAELEDSGVYFCASSQRLPSTGELFFGEGSRLTVL.

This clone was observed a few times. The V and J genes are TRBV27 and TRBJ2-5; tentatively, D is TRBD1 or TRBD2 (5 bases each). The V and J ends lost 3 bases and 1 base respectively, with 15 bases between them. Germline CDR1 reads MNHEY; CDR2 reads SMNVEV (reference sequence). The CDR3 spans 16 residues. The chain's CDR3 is CASSFYGARAQETQYF. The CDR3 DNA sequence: TGTGCCAGCAGTTTTTACGGGGCCAGGGCCCAAGAGACCCAGTACTTC.

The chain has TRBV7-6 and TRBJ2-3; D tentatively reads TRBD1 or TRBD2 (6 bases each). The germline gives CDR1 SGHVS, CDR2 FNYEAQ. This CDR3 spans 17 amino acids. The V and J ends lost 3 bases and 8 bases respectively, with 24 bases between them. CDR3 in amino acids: CASSLQVYRDMGGTQYF. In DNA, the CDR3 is TGTGCCAGCAGCTTGCAAGTGTACAGGGATATGGGAGGTACGCAGTATTTT. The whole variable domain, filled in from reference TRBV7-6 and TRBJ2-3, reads GAGVSQSPRYKVTKRGQDVALRCDPISGHVSLYWYRQALGQGPEFLTYFNYEAQQDKSGLPNDRFSAERPEGSISTLTIQRTEQRDSAMYRCASSLQVYRDMGGTQYFGPGTRLTVL.

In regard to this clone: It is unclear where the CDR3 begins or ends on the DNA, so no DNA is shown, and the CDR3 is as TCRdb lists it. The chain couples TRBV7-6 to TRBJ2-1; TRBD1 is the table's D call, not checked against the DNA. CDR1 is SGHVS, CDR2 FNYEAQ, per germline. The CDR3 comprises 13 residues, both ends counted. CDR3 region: CASSFAEGANRFF.

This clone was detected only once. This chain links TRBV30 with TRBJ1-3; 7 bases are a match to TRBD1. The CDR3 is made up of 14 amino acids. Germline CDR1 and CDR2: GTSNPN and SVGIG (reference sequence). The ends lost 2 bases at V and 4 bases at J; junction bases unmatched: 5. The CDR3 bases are TGTGCCTGGAGTCGTACAGGGGAGGGAAACACCATATATTTT. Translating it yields CAWSRTGEGNTIYF.

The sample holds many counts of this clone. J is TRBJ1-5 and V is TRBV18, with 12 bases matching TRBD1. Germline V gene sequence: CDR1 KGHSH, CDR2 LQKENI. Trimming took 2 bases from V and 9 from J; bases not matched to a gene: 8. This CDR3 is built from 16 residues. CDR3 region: CASSPKGTGGPLPQHF. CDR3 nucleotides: TGTGCCAGCTCACCAAAAGGGACAGGGGGCCCTTTGCCCCAGCATTTT. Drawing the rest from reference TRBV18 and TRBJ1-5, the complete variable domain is NAGVMQNPRHLVRRRGQEARLRCSPMKGHSHVYWYRQLPEEGLKFMVYLQKENIIDESGMPKERFSAEFPKEGPSILRIQQVVRGDSAAYFCASSPKGTGGPLPQHFGDGTRLSIL.

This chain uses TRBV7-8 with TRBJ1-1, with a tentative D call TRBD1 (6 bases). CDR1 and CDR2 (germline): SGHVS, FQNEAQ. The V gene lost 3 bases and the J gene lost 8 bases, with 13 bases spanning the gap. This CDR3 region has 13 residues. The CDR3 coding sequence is TGTGCCAGCAGCTTTTCGACAGGTGTAGAAGCTTTCTTT. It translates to CASSFSTGVEAFF.